The 10 T cell receptor beta chains in this list originate from one sample, sequenced in a study of CD8+CD57+ T cells in acquired aplastic anemia. Genomic DNA served as template for TCR beta VDJ and CDR3 profiling. TCRdb reanalysed the reads using MiXCR and keeps one entry per CDR3 protein. The sample lists 400,000 to 450,000 distinct CDR3 sequences; 65% to 80% were seen once. The sequenced material came from sorted CD4+, CD8+, or CD8+CD57+ T cells (not recorded which) from PBMCs. The source of these receptors is a human donor in good health, serving as a control.

The chain recombines TRBV20-1 with TRBJ2-5, with D unresolved. This CDR3 is 9 amino acids long. Germline V lookup: CDR1 DFQATT, CDR2 SNEGSKA (reference sequence). V gave up 0 bases and J gave up 9 bases, with 2 bases separating them. The CDR3 region has the DNA TGCAGTGCTAGAGATCCCCAGTACTTC. This encodes CSARDPQYF.

The chain joins TRBV24-1 to TRBJ2-7; TRBD1 matches 9 bases. Losses at the gene ends were 9 bases for V and 5 bases for J; bases not matched to a gene: 13. Germline values: CDR1 KGHDR, CDR2 SFDVKD. The CDR3 runs to 15 residues. In nucleotides, the CDR3 is TGTGCCACCCGTGCTAAATCCCGGGACAGGGACGAGCAGTACTTC. Protein: CATRAKSRDRDEQYF.

In the case of this clonotype: It is likely a read error, because the conserved phenylalanine at the end of the CDR3 is missing. This chain connects TRBV29-1 to TRBJ1-1; D remains unclear. The CDR3 is 13 amino acids. Germline-derived CDR1 and CDR2 are SQVTM and ANQGSEA. V was cut by 6 bases and J by 4 bases, with 15 bases left in between. CDR3 coding DNA: TGCAGCGTGTCTCCAGGAGGTCGCACTGAAGCTTTCCAT. Protein: CSVSPGGRTEAFH.

The rearrangement links TRBV20-1 to TRBJ1-4; D uncertain. The germline V and J ends were trimmed by 0 bases and 8 bases, with 13 bases remaining between them. Per germline, CDR1 DFQATT and CDR2 SNEGSKA (reference sequence). The CDR3 consists of 14 residues. The CDR3 loop is CSARDRRSDEKLFF. The CDR3 region has the DNA TGCAGTGCTAGAGATCGACGCAGTGACGAAAAACTGTTTTTT.

The rearrangement links TRBV12-3 or TRBV12-4 to TRBJ2-5, with D maybe TRBD1 (6 bases). This CDR3 spans 15 amino acids. V lost 6 bases and J 5 bases, leaving 19 bases between the germline ends. CDR3 protein: CASSVGTRNLETQYF. In DNA, the CDR3 is TGTGCCAGCAGCGTCGGGACACGGAATTTGGAGACCCAGTACTTC.

The gene calls are TRBV19 and TRBJ2-3; 8 bases are shared with TRBD2. Looked up from germline, CDR1 is LNHDA and CDR2 is SQIVND (reference sequence). V dropped 6 bases and J dropped 4; count of bases not matched to a gene: 3. The CDR3 has 13 amino acids. CDR3 in DNA: TGTGCCAGTAGAACTAGCGGCGCAGATACGCAGTATTTT. Translated, it gives CASRTSGADTQYF.

The CDR3 region is CASSLRKTGLSCYTF. CDR3 nucleotides: TGTGCCAGCAGCCTGAGGAAGACAGGGCTAAGTTGCTACACCTTC. This chain joins TRBV7-9 and TRBJ1-2; TRBD1 aligns across 7 bases. The CDR3 runs 15 residues. Germline V gives CDR1 SEHNR, CDR2 FQNEAQ (reference sequence). Trimming cost V 5 bases and J 9 bases; bases outside gene matches: 15. Supplemented by reference TRBV7-9 and TRBJ1-2, the full variable domain reads DTGVSQNPRHKITKRGQNVTFRCDPISEHNRLYWYRQTLGQGPEFLTYFQNEAQLEKSRLLSDRFSAERPKGSFSTLEIQRTEQGDSAMYLCASSLRKTGLSCYTFGSGTRLTVV.

To note about this clonotype: It is likely a read error, because the conserved phenylalanine at the end of the CDR3 is missing. Because the CDR3's place on the DNA is in doubt, the DNA is left out and the CDR3 is given as listed by TCRdb. This chain joins TRBV10-3 and TRBJ1-3; the DNA was not compared with TRBD1, the D call given in the table. From germline, CDR1 is ENHRY and CDR2 SYGVKD. The CDR3 has 14 amino acids, counting both end residues. The CDR3 reads CAIPDRISGHTTYL.

This rearrangement joins TRBV20-1 to TRBJ1-1; D uncertain. Germline assignment: CDR1 DFQATT and CDR2 SNEGSKA (reference sequence). The V gene lost 1 base and the J gene lost 4 bases, with 10 bases spanning the gap. The CDR3 totals 13 residues. CDR3 in DNA: TGCAGTGCTAGAGTGGGCGGGAGCACTGAAGCTTTCTTT. It is translated as CSARVGGSTEAFF.

The V gene is TRBV5-1, the J gene TRBJ2-3; D remains ambiguous. V lost 4 bases to trimming and J lost 11 bases, with 14 bases between them. Germline V gene lookup returns CDR1 SGHRS and CDR2 YFSETQ. The CDR3 loop spans 12 amino acids. Written as DNA, the CDR3 is TGCGCCAGCAGCGTGGCCTTTGACGGGCAGTATTTT. It codes for CASSVAFDGQYF.